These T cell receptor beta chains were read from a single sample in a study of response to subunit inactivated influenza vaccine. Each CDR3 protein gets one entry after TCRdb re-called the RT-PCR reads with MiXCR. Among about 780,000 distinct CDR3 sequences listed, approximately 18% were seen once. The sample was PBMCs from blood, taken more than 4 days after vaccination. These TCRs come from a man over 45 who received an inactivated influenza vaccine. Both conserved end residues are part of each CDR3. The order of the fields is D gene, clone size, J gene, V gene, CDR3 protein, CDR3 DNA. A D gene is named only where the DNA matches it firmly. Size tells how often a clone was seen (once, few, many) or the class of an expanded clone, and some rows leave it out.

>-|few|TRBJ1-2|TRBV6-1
CASSEQGPRDYGYTF
TGTGCCAGCAGTGAACAGGGCCCCCGTGACTATGGCTACACCTTC
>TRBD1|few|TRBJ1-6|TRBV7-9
CASSDGSGRGNSPLHF
TGTGCCAGCAGCGACGGGTCTGGCAGGGGGAATTCACCCCTCCACTTT
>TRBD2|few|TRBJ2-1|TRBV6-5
CASSYGGRVYNEQFF
TGTGCCAGCAGTTACGGCGGGAGGGTCTACAATGAGCAGTTCTTC
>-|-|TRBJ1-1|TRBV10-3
CAIGPGSNTEAFF
TGTGCCATCGGCCCTGGGAGTAACACTGAAGCTTTCTTT
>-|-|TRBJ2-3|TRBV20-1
CSASGARTDTQYF
TGCAGTGCTAGTGGCGCTCGCACAGATACGCAGTATTTT
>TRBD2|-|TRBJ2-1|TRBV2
CASSELLGSGGEQFF
TGTGCCAGCAGTGAGCTACTAGGGTCGGGAGGTGAGCAGTTCTTC
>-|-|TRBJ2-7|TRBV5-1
CASGLQGPPYEQYF
TGCGCCAGCGGGCTCCAGGGCCCACCCTACGAGCAGTACTTC
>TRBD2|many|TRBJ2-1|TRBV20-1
CSARDPSGGNNEQFF
TGCAGTGCTAGAGATCCTAGCGGGGGAAACAATGAGCAGTTCTTC
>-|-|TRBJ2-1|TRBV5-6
CASSPRGIHEQFF
TGTGCCAGCAGCCCCCGGGGCATCCATGAGCAGTTCTTC
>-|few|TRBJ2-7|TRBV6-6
CASSYLGNYEQYF
TGTGCCAGCAGTTACCTAGGAAACTACGAGCAGTACTTC
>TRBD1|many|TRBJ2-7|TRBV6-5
CASSYSGQGSYEQYF
TGTGCCAGCAGTTACTCGGGACAGGGGTCCTACGAGCAGTACTTC
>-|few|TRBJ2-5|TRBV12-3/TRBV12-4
CASRGAGPGQETQYF
TGTGCCAGCAGGGGAGCGGGCCCGGGACAGGAGACCCAGTACTTC
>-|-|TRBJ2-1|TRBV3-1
CASSQLRNEQFF
TGTGCCAGCAGCCAATTACGAAATGAGCAGTTCTTC
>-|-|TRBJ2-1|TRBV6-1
CASSAGDSSYNEQFF
TGTGCCAGCAGTGCCGGTGACAGCTCCTACAATGAGCAGTTCTTC
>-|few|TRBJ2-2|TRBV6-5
CASSYMALDTGELFF
TGTGCCAGCAGTTACATGGCGTTGGACACCGGGGAGCTGTTTTTT
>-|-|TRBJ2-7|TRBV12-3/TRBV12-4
CASTPQARGYEQYF
TGTGCCAGCACCCCGCAGGCTCGGGGGTACGAGCAGTACTTC
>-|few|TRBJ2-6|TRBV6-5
CASSYSSEASGANVLTF
TGTGCCAGCAGTTACTCGAGTGAGGCCTCTGGGGCCAACGTCCTGACTTTC
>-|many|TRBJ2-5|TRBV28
CASSLRSYQETQYF
TGTGCCAGCAGTTTACGGTCGTACCAAGAGACCCAGTACTTC
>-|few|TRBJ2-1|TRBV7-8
CASSPSSVSYNEQFF
TGTGCCAGCAGCCCGTCTAGCGTATCCTACAATGAGCAGTTCTTC
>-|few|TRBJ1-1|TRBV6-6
CASTLGVRTEAFF
TGTGCCAGCACCTTAGGGGTGCGCACTGAAGCTTTCTTT
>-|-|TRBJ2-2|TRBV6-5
CASSYSQAASLTGELFF
TGTGCCAGCAGTTACTCGCAGGCGGCTAGCCTGACCGGGGAGCTGTTTTTT
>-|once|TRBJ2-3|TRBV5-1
CASSLALAPGEDTQYF
TGCGCCAGCAGCTTGGCCCTCGCGCCTGGGGAAGATACGCAGTATTTT
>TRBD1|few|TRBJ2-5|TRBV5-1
CASTTGDRKETQYF
TGCGCCAGCACCACCGGGGACAGAAAAGAGACCCAGTACTTC
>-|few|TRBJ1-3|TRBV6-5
CASSYSPRDGNTIYF
TGTGCCAGCAGTTATTCCCCCAGGGATGGAAACACCATATATTTT
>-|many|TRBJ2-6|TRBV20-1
CSAIQASAGANVLTF
TGCAGTGCCATCCAAGCTTCGGCGGGGGCCAACGTCCTGACTTTC
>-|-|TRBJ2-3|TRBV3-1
CASSRRILDTQYF
TGTGCCAGCAGCCGCAGGATACTAGATACGCAGTATTTT
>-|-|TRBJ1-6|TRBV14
CASSPTIRNSPLHF
TGTGCCAGCAGCCCGACCATCAGGAATTCACCCCTCCACTTT
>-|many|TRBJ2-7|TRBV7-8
CASSLFGGPYEQYF
TGTGCCAGCAGCTTATTCGGGGGTCCCTACGAGCAGTACTTC
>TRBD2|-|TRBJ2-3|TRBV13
CASSLTSGRALGPDTQYF
TGTGCCAGCAGCCTAACTAGCGGGAGGGCCCTCGGGCCAGATACGCAGTATTTT
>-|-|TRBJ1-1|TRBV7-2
CASIGYTEAFF
TGTGCCAGCATTGGCTACACTGAAGCTTTCTTT
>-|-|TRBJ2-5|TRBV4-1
CASSRLPIARLLLETQYF
TGCGCCAGCAGCCGCCTTCCCATAGCCAGGCTGCTCCTAGAGACCCAGTACTTC
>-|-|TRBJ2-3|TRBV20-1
CSAQGEADTQYF
TGCAGTGCCCAGGGTGAGGCAGATACGCAGTATTTT
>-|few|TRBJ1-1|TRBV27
CASSQQSTEAFF
TGTGCCAGCAGTCAACAGAGCACTGAAGCTTTCTTT
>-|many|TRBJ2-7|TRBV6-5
CASTTDGYEQYF
TGTGCCAGCACCACGGACGGCTACGAGCAGTACTTC
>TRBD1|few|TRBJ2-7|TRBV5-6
CASSLPTGGSEQYF
TGTGCCAGCAGCTTGCCTACAGGGGGGAGTGAGCAGTACTTC
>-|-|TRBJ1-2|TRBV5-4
CASSSENYGYTF
TGTGCCAGCAGCTCGGAAAACTATGGCTACACCTTC
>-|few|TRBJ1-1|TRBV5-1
CASSLAGGRNTEAFF
TGCGCCAGCAGCTTGGCCGGGGGCAGGAACACTGAAGCTTTCTTT
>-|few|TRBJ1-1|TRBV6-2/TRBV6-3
CASNKRPEVVNTEAFF
TGTGCCAGCAACAAAAGGCCAGAGGTGGTGAACACTGAAGCTTTCTTT
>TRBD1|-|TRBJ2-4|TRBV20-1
CSARRDRVTKNIQYF
TGCAGTGCTAGACGGGACAGGGTAACCAAAAACATTCAGTACTTC
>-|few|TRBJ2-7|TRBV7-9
CASSLDPGEQYF
TGTGCCAGCAGCCTCGACCCGGGCGAGCAGTACTTC
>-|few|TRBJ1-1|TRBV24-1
CATDNLGKNTEAFF
TGTGCCACCGATAACCTCGGGAAGAACACTGAAGCTTTCTTT
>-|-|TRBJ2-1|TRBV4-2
CASSQDLKGNEQFF
TGTGCCAGCAGCCAAGATCTTAAAGGCAATGAGCAGTTCTTC
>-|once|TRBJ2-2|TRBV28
CASSLRRLNTGELFF
TGTGCCAGCAGTTTACGCAGATTGAACACCGGGGAGCTGTTTTTT
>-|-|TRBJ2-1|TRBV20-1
CSATRGGNEQFF
TGCAGTGCTACCAGGGGGGGGAATGAGCAGTTCTTC
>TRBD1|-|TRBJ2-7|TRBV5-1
CASSLADRGEQYF
TGCGCCAGCAGCTTGGCCGACAGGGGAGAACAGTACTTC
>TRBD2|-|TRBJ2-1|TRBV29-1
CSVEELAGGSYNEQFF
TGCAGCGTTGAAGAACTAGCGGGGGGTTCCTACAATGAGCAGTTCTTC
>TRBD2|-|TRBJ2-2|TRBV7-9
CASSARGGSTGELFF
TGTGCCAGCAGCGCCCGGGGGGGCAGTACCGGGGAGCTGTTTTTT
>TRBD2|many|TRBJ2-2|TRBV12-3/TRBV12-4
CASSYSGRMNTGELFF
TGTGCCAGCAGTTATAGCGGGAGGATGAACACCGGGGAGCTGTTTTTT
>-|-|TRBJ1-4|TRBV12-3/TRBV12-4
CASSFSGLTNEKLFF
TGTGCCAGCAGTTTCTCAGGGTTAACTAATGAAAAACTGTTTTTT
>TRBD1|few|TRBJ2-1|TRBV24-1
CATSDSMGQGTYNEQFF
TGTGCCACCAGTGATTCGATGGGACAGGGTACTTACAATGAGCAGTTCTTC
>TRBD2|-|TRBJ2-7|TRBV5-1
CASSPQGLDLYEQYF
TGCGCCAGCAGCCCCCAGGGACTAGACCTTTACGAGCAGTACTTC
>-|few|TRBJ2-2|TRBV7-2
CASSLLGTRNTGELFF
TGTGCCAGCAGCTTACTTGGGACGCGGAACACCGGGGAGCTGTTTTTT
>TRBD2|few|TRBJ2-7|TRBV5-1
CASSLGLAHRNYEQYF
TGCGCCAGCAGCTTGGGACTAGCCCATCGCAACTACGAGCAGTACTTC
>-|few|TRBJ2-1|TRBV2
CASSEALQWGAREQFF
TGTGCCAGCAGTGAGGCACTTCAATGGGGGGCCAGGGAGCAGTTCTTC
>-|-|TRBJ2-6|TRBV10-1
CASSEGTGANVLTF
TGCGCCAGCAGTGAGGGGACTGGGGCCAACGTCCTGACTTTC
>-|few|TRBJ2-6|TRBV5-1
CASSSSTGANVLTF
TGCGCCAGCAGCTCTTCTACTGGGGCCAACGTCCTGACTTTC
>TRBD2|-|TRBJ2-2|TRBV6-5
CASSYSTGGTGELFF
TGTGCCAGCAGTTACTCGACGGGAGGCACCGGGGAGCTGTTTTTT
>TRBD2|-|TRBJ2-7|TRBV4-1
CASSQDPLAGGREQYF
TGCGCCAGCAGCCAGGACCCACTAGCGGGGGGGCGCGAGCAGTACTTC
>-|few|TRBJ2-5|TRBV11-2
CASSMDGGQYF
TGTGCCAGCAGCATGGATGGTGGCCAGTACTTC
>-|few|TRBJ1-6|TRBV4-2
CASSQDPAGRGSPLHF
TGTGCCAGCAGCCAAGATCCGGCAGGGCGGGGTTCACCCCTCCACTTT